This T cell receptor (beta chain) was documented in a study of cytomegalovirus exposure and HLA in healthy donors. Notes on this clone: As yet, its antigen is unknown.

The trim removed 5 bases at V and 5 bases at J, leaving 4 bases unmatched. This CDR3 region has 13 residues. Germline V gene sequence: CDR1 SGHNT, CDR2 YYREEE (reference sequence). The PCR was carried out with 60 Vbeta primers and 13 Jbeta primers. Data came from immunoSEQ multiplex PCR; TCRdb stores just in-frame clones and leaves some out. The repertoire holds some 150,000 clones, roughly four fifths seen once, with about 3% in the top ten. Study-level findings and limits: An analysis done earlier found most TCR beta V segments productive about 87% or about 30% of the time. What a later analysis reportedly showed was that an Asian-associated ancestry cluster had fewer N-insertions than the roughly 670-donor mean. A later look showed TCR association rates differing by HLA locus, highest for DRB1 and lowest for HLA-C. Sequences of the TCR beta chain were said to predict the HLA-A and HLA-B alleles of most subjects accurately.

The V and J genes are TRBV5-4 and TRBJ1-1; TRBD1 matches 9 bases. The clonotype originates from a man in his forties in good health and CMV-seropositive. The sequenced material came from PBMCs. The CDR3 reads CASSQTGGTEAFF. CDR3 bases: TGTGCCAGCAGTCAGACAGGGGGTACTGAAGCTTTCTTT.